Sequencing of this TCR beta chain was carried out in a study of T cell repertoires in cytomegalovirus infection. The overall study: Both CMV infection and a matching HLA type were indicated by public TCR beta signatures. Broader study findings: It was HLA-C-restricted CMV-specific TCR beta clonotypes that dominated the response ex vivo.

This CDR3 has 13 residues. V shed 5 bases and J shed 7 bases, with 12 bases lying between them. Germline CDR1 and CDR2: SEHNR and FQNEAQ (reference sequence). TCRdb independently ran MiXCR on the reads; one entry per CDR3 protein. The sample has approximately 320,000 distinct CDR3 sequences; over 7.5% are singletons. This clonotype came up many times. The target antigen is unknown. The specimen was PBMCs. The receptor comes from a human donor in good health (CMV status not recorded). Some clones in this sample may be carry-over from other donors' samples. V gene TRBV7-9 combines with J gene TRBJ1-3, with D hard to call. CDR3 region: CASSLYPHNTIYF. The CDR3 DNA is TGTGCCAGCAGCCTCTACCCTCACAACACCATATATTTT. Together with reference TRBV7-9 and TRBJ1-3, the CDR3 gives the full variable domain: DTGVSQNPRHKITKRGQNVTFRCDPISEHNRLYWYRQTLGQGPEFLTYFQNEAQLEKSRLLSDRFSAERPKGSFSTLEIQRTEQGDSAMYLCASSLYPHNTIYFGEGSWLTVV.